This T cell receptor (beta chain) originates from a study of T cell responses to AZD1222 COVID-19 vaccine. This clone was counted only a few times. Its antigen is not known. One end of the junction is discordant with germline, which a read error may explain. Second-dose recipients at about 4 or about 12 weeks were treated as one pooled group. TCRdb's table, derived via immunoSEQ multiplex PCR, lists solely in-frame clones and lacks some. The sample records fewer than 180,000 clones, more than 85% being singletons. CDR1 is MDHEN, CDR2 SYDVKM, per germline. The CDR3 is 14 residues long. Study-level findings and limits: Baseline serology detected seropositivity in only six or seven AZD1222 recipients. Reports indicate that nearly half of spike-specific TCRs are directed at unmutated variant regions. White British ancestry dominated among donors, who included more females, and clonal diversity was possibly underestimated.

The chain carries TRBV28 and TRBJ2-1, with 13 positions matching TRBD2. The receptor was isolated from an adult who received the AZD1222 COVID-19 vaccine. The material was peripheral blood, obtained 28 days after the second AZD1222 dose. CDR3 region: CASSSGLAGALLIF. The CDR3 bases are TGTGCCAGCAGTTCCGGACTAGCGGGGGCTCTATTGATCTTC.